The 21 T cell receptor beta chains given below trace back to one sample, sequenced in a study of neurological immune-mediated disorders. Using its own MiXCR run on the 5' RACE reads, TCRdb lists one record per CDR3 protein. The sample consists of roughly 60,000 distinct CDR3 sequences, more than 3% of them appearing once. The source material was CD4+ T cells from blood. The receptors here all came from a woman between 40 and 55 years old with multiple sclerosis.

The sample holds many counts of this clonotype. The V and J genes are TRBV5-1 and TRBJ1-2; possible D gene TRBD1, 6 bases. CDR3 length equals 16 residues. Germline assignment: CDR1 SGHRS and CDR2 YFSETQ. Trimming took off 0 bases at V and 4 bases at J, with 16 bases between the two ends. CDR3 coding DNA: TGCGCCAGCAGCTTGGCCTCAGGGGTGGTAGGCTATGGCTACACCTTC. As protein: CASSLASGVVGYGYTF.

This clonotype appeared many times. The chain combines TRBV10-3 with TRBJ1-5; the match to TRBD1 covers 7 bases. The CDR3 is made up of 14 amino acids. The germline V gene encodes CDR1 ENHRY and CDR2 SYGVKD. Trimming at V came to 6 bases and at J to 5 bases, leaving 7 bases not matched to a gene. The DNA for the CDR3 is TGTGCCATCAGCCAGACAGGGCAGGATCAGCCCCAGCATTTT. Residues: CAISQTGQDQPQHF.

This clonotype was picked up many times. The chain has TRBV7-3 and TRBJ2-6; D assignment may be TRBD1 or TRBD2 (5 bases each). Deletions cut 1 base from V and 4 bases from J, with 11 bases between. Per germline, CDR1 SGHTA and CDR2 FQGTGA. The CDR3 consists of 16 residues. DNA of the CDR3: TGTGCCAGCAGCTTAAATGGGGGTTCAGGGGCCAACGTCCTGACTTTC. This gives the protein CASSLNGGSGANVLTF.

This clonotype has ten or more counts. The chain combines TRBV24-1 with TRBJ2-5; 7 bases fit TRBD1. Germline V CDR1 and CDR2: KGHDR, SFDVKD. This CDR3 has 12 residues. Losses at the gene ends were 10 bases for V and 2 bases for J; bases not matched to a gene: 3. CDR3 bases: TGTGCCACTTCGGGACAGCAAGAGACCCAGTACTTC. Translating gives CATSGQQETQYF.

This clonotype was detected many times. The rearrangement joins TRBV20-1 to TRBJ2-2, with unresolved D. The CDR3 is made up of 14 amino acids. The germline V gene has CDR1 DFQATT and CDR2 SNEGSKA (reference sequence). Between the trimmed V and J ends, which lost 3 bases and 0 bases, there was a span of 8 bases. The CDR3 bases are TGCAGTGCTAGTCCCTATACGAACACCGGGGAGCTGTTTTTT. This codes for CSASPYTNTGELFF.

This clonotype showed up many times. The chain recombines TRBV21-1 with TRBJ2-2; the tabulated D call, TRBD1, remains unverified against the DNA. TRBV21-1 is shown as a pseudogene. The CDR3 spans 16 residues. The CDR3 sequence is CASSKKRGGCTGELFF. CDR3 DNA sequence: TGTGCCAGCAGCAAAAAGCGCGGGGGTTGCACCGGGGAGCTGTTTTTT.

This clonotype was seen repeatedly, ten times or more. V is TRBV2 and J is TRBJ2-2; D possibly corresponds to TRBD1 (6 bases). There are 17 residues in the CDR3. Germline values: CDR1 SNHLY, CDR2 FYNNEI. The germline V and J ends were trimmed by 5 bases and 7 bases, with 23 bases remaining between them. The CDR3 spells CASSQNGGLAGVGELFF. The CDR3 DNA reads as TGTGCCAGCAGTCAGAATGGGGGTTTAGCAGGGGTCGGGGAGCTGTTTTTT.

At least ten counts were recorded for this clonotype. This chain uses TRBV7-2 with TRBJ2-1, with TRBD1 matching 7 bases. CDR3 length: 16 amino acids. V shed 1 base, J shed 5 bases, and the junction held 8 bases outside the gene matches. Germline V gene sequence: CDR1 SGHTA, CDR2 FQGNSA. This CDR3 is CASSLVRTGEDNEQFF. CDR3 DNA: TGTGCCAGCAGCTTAGTTAGGACAGGCGAAGACAATGAGCAGTTCTTC. The complete variable domain, with remaining parts taken from reference TRBV7-2 and TRBJ2-1, reads GAGVSQSPSNKVTEKGKDVELRCDPISGHTALYWYRQSLGQGLEFLIYFQGNSAPDKSGLPSDRFSAERTGGSVSTLTIQRTQQEDSAVYLCASSLVRTGEDNEQFFGPGTRLTVL.

This clonotype was detected ten times or more. V usage is TRBV11-2 and J usage is TRBJ2-2; no clear D gene. The CDR3 contains 13 residues. Germline V CDR1 and CDR2: SGHAT, FQNNGV. V lost 1 base to trimming and J lost 5 bases, with 5 bases between them. The CDR3: CASSLVQTGELFF. In nucleotides, the CDR3 is TGTGCCAGCAGCTTAGTCCAAACCGGGGAGCTGTTTTTT.

Many counts were recorded for this clonotype. The chain recombines TRBV5-8 with TRBJ2-3; 13 nucleotides agree with TRBD2. Germline V gene data show CDR1 as SGHTS and CDR2 as YDEGEE. The CDR3 contains 19 residues. Trimming took 4 bases from V and 1 from J; bases not matched to a gene: 12. CDR3 residues: CASSSGTSGVSFGTDTQYF. Written as DNA, the CDR3 is TGTGCCAGCAGCAGCGGGACTAGCGGGGTGAGCTTTGGCACAGATACGCAGTATTTT.

This clonotype was seen ten or more times. The rearrangement joins TRBV7-9 to TRBJ2-7, with D perhaps matching TRBD2 (6 bases). The CDR3 runs to 15 residues. V was cut by 0 bases and J by 1 base, with 10 bases left in between. Germline CDR1 SEHNR, CDR2 FQNEAQ (reference sequence). In DNA form, the CDR3 reads TGTGCCAGCAGCTTAGCGGGGGGAAAGTCCTACGAGCAGTACTTC. The encoded protein is CASSLAGGKSYEQYF. Drawing the rest from reference TRBV7-9 and TRBJ2-7, the complete variable domain is DTGVSQNPRHKITKRGQNVTFRCDPISEHNRLYWYRQTLGQGPEFLTYFQNEAQLEKSRLLSDRFSAERPKGSFSTLEIQRTEQGDSAMYLCASSLAGGKSYEQYFGPGTRLTVT.

This clonotype was recorded at least ten times. This chain connects TRBV3-1 to TRBJ2-7; D possibly matches TRBD1 or TRBD2 (5 bases each). V dropped 1 base and J dropped 0 bases, with 10 bases sitting between them. Germline loops: CDR1 LGHDT, CDR2 YNNKEL (reference sequence). This CDR3 is built from 15 residues. The CDR3 is CASSQGLGDSYEQYF. The CDR3 DNA is TGTGCCAGCAGCCAAGGACTGGGGGACTCCTACGAGCAGTACTTC.

This clonotype appeared a few times. The chain recombines TRBV19 with TRBJ2-7; 7 bases match TRBD1. V shed 4 bases and J 3 bases; nucleotides not matched to a gene: 9. The CDR3 is 15 amino acids. The V gene's germline CDR1 is LNHDA and CDR2 SQIVND (reference sequence). CDR3 in amino acids: CASSTKTGSGYEQYF. Written as DNA, the CDR3 is TGTGCCAGTAGTACCAAGACAGGGTCGGGCTACGAGCAGTACTTC. Variable domain in full (rest from reference TRBV19 and TRBJ2-7): DGGITQSPKYLFRKEGQNVTLSCEQNLNHDAMYWYRQDPGQGLRLIYYSQIVNDFQKGDIAEGYSVSREKKESFPLTVTSAQKNPTAFYLCASSTKTGSGYEQYFGPGTRLTVT.

In its sample, this clonotype was seen many times. The gene calls are TRBV5-1 and TRBJ1-3, with D unresolved. V lost 5 bases and J 4 bases, leaving 13 bases between the germline ends. The length of the CDR3 is 14 residues. The germline gives CDR1 SGHRS, CDR2 YFSETQ. CDR3 bases: TGCGCCAGCAGGAGCTCCGCGGAGGGAAACACCATATATTTT. Translated, it gives CASRSSAEGNTIYF.

This clonotype appeared many times. This chain links TRBV11-2 with TRBJ1-1; D is uncertain. Trimming removed 6 bases at V and 7 bases at J, with 9 bases between. This CDR3 has 11 residues. CDR1 is SGHAT and CDR2 is FQNNGV in the germline V gene. The CDR3 region is CASREGVEAFF. CDR3 sequence (DNA): TGTGCCAGCAGAGAGGGAGTTGAAGCTTTCTTT.

Ten or more counts support this clonotype. The chain couples TRBV4-1 to TRBJ1-5; 10 bases map to TRBD1. The CDR3 consists of 17 residues. Per germline, CDR1 MGHRA and CDR2 YSYEKL. The V and J ends lost 1 base and 3 bases, in that order; junction bases with no gene match: 6. This chain's CDR3 is CASSQGRDRGLNQPQHF. The CDR3 region has the DNA TGCGCCAGCAGCCAAGGGAGGGACAGGGGACTCAATCAGCCCCAGCATTTT.

This clonotype was found many times. This rearrangement joins TRBV5-1 to TRBJ1-6; possible D gene TRBD1, 6 bases. In germline, CDR1 is SGHRS, CDR2 YFSETQ. This CDR3 has 18 amino acids. Between the trimmed V and J ends, which lost 0 bases and 8 bases, there was a span of 21 bases. The CDR3 DNA reads as TGCGCCAGCAGCTTGGCCCGGCCCAGACAGGCTACAGATTCACCCCTCCACTTT. Protein product: CASSLARPRQATDSPLHF.

This clonotype was observed at least ten times. The rearrangement joins TRBV12-3 or TRBV12-4 to TRBJ2-2; D may be TRBD1 (6 bases). The CDR3 runs 18 residues. The V end lost 1 base, the J end lost 5 bases, and 20 bases lay between the germline ends. The CDR3 region is CASSLGLVGVQGTGELFF. CDR3 nucleotides: TGTGCCAGCAGTTTAGGGCTAGTGGGCGTCCAGGGGACCGGGGAGCTGTTTTTT.

The sample holds many counts of this clonotype. This chain links TRBV7-2 with TRBJ2-1; TRBD1 aligns across 7 bases. Trimming at V came to 4 bases and at J to 4 bases, leaving 10 bases not matched to a gene. Germline V lookup: CDR1 SGHTA, CDR2 FQGNSA. The length of the CDR3 is 16 residues. The CDR3 loop is CASSSDRSSFYNEQFF. CDR3 bases: TGTGCCAGCAGCTCGGACAGGAGTTCCTTTTACAATGAGCAGTTCTTC.

This clonotype was seen ten or more times. CDR3 protein: CASGQGGLGTDTQYF. CDR3 DNA: TGCGCCAGCGGTCAAGGGGGGCTAGGGACAGATACGCAGTATTTT. V gene TRBV5-1 combines with J gene TRBJ2-3; either TRBD1 or TRBD2 may fit D (6 bases each). Germline-derived CDR1 and CDR2 are SGHRS and YFSETQ. The V and J ends lost 7 bases and 3 bases respectively, with 18 bases between them. CDR3 size: 15 residues.

The table lists this clonotype with many counts. The rearrangement links TRBV4-2 to TRBJ1-6; D may be TRBD1 (6 bases). CDR1 and CDR2 (germline): LGHNA, YNFKEQ. Trimming left V 4 bases short and J 7 bases short, with 14 bases between. The CDR3 extends over 15 amino acids. The DNA for the CDR3 is TGTGCCAGCAGCCCCCGGGGGCAGGAGAATTCACCCCTCCACTTT. Its translation is CASSPRGQENSPLHF.